A single sample gave rise to the 11 T cell receptor beta chains below, sequenced in a study of blood T cell repertoires in COVID-19. TCRdb's table, derived via immunoSEQ multiplex PCR, lists solely in-frame clones and lacks some. Among about 670,000 clones, approximately 90% were seen once, and the ten largest hold around 0.3%. Material for sequencing was peripheral blood. Receptor source: a woman aged 18-29 years with acute or convalescent COVID-19.

The chain carries TRBV14 and TRBJ1-2, with no clear D. The CDR3 is made up of 15 amino acids. Trimming removed 0 bases from V and 0 bases from J, with 8 bases in between. Per the germline V gene, CDR1 is SGHDN and CDR2 is FVKESK. The CDR3 coding sequence is TGTGCCAGCAGCCAAGATAGTCGGGCTAACTATGGCTACACCTTC. Amino acid sequence: CASSQDSRANYGYTF.

The V call is TRBV21-1, the J call TRBJ1-1. TRBV21-1 is labeled a pseudogene. The CDR3 totals 15 residues. The CDR3 bases are TGTGCCAGCAGCAAATCTGGCGGGGGGGACACTGAAGCTTTCTTT. It translates to CASSKSGGGDTEAFF.

V gene TRBV6-1 combines with J gene TRBJ1-2; no clear D. CDR3 length equals 14 residues. Germline assignment: CDR1 MNHNS and CDR2 SASEGT. Trimming removed 1 base at V and 2 bases at J, with 8 bases between. In DNA form, the CDR3 reads TGTGCCAGCAGTGAAGTGAGGAAGAACTATGGCTACACCTTC. This translates into CASSEVRKNYGYTF.

This chain links TRBV6-5 with TRBJ1-1; D is unresolved. Per the germline V gene, CDR1 is MNHEY and CDR2 is SVGAGI. The CDR3 is made up of 13 amino acids. V shed 6 bases and J shed 5 bases, with 13 bases lying between them. CDR3 nucleotide sequence: TGTGCCAGCAGGAAAGTCGGGGATACTGAAGCTTTCTTT. Its protein product is CASRKVGDTEAFF.

The chain is built from TRBV14 and TRBJ1-1; perhaps TRBD1 as D (5 bases). With 0 bases removed from V and 5 bases from J, the gap between germline ends came to 13 bases. The V gene's germline CDR1 is SGHDN and CDR2 FVKESK. The CDR3 covers 15 residues. This CDR3 reads CASSQDRVKGTEAFF. Here the CDR3 DNA reads TGTGCCAGCAGCCAAGATAGGGTAAAGGGGACTGAAGCTTTCTTT.

The rearrangement joins TRBV11-2 to TRBJ2-5, with a weak D call TRBD1 (5 bases). The V end was cut by 1 base, the J end by 4 bases, with 10 bases between. The CDR3 covers 14 residues. CDR1 and CDR2 (germline): SGHAT, FQNNGV. CDR3 region: CASSLVGTGETQYF. CDR3 sequence (DNA): TGTGCCAGCAGCTTAGTAGGCACAGGAGAGACCCAGTACTTC.

This clone occurred a few times. V is TRBV7-3 and J is TRBJ1-6, with D perhaps TRBD1 (5 bases). This CDR3 contains 13 residues. V dropped 1 base and J dropped 8 bases, with 6 bases sitting between them. Per germline, CDR1 SGHTA and CDR2 FQGTGA. The CDR3 DNA is TGTGCCAGCAGCTTAATCAGGGATTCACCCCTCCACTTT. It yields the protein CASSLIRDSPLHF.

V usage is TRBV18 and J usage is TRBJ2-5, with D possibly being TRBD1 (6 bases). CDR3 size: 13 residues. The germline V and J ends were trimmed by 3 bases and 5 bases, with 10 bases remaining between them. Looked up from germline, CDR1 is KGHSH and CDR2 is LQKENI. The CDR3 DNA is TGTGCCAGCTCACCCGCAGGGGTGGAGACCCAGTACTTC. Translating gives CASSPAGVETQYF.

This chain links TRBV6-4 with TRBJ2-7; no definite D call. With 6 bases removed from V and 2 bases from J, the gap between germline ends came to 14 bases. Per germline, CDR1 MRHNA and CDR2 SNTAGT. The CDR3 sequence is 14 residues long. CDR3 nucleotide sequence: TGTGCCAGCAGCCGCGACGGGTCTACCTACGAGCAGTACTTC. Translation gives CASSRDGSTYEQYF.

This chain links TRBV30 with TRBJ1-3, with D unclear. This CDR3 contains 15 residues. Per germline, CDR1 GTSNPN and CDR2 SVGIG (reference sequence). The germline V and J ends were trimmed by 3 bases and 0 bases, with 12 bases remaining between them. In DNA form, the CDR3 reads TGTGCCTGGAGAACGGTATATCCCTCTGGAAACACCATATATTTT. Its protein product is CAWRTVYPSGNTIYF. Variable domain in full (rest from reference TRBV30 and TRBJ1-3): SQTIHQWPATLVQPVGSPLSLECTVEGTSNPNLYWYRQAAGRGLQLLFYSVGIGQISSEVPQNLSASRPQDRQFILSSKKLLLSDSGFYLCAWRTVYPSGNTIYFGEGSWLTVV.

The rearrangement uses TRBV10-1 and TRBJ1-2; 10 bases match TRBD1. Germline V lookup: CDR1 WNHNN, CDR2 SYGVQD (reference sequence). CDR3 length: 15 residues. The V and J ends lost 5 bases and 12 bases, in that order; junction bases with no gene match: 15. CDR3 sequence: CASSLWDRGFMGDTF. In DNA, the CDR3 is TGCGCCAGCAGTCTCTGGGACAGGGGCTTTATGGGGGACACCTTC.